This T cell receptor (beta chain) was recovered during a study of control samples from healthy donors and cancer patients. This table comes from immunoSEQ multiplex PCR, and its TCRdb copy is limited to in-frame clones, with some not included. The data show 150,000 to 200,000 clones, with approximately 94% seen just once and 8.5% held by the top ten. This CDR3 is built from 11 residues. Trimming shortened V by 6 bases and J by 0 bases, and 5 bases separated the two germline ends. The germline V gene has CDR1 SQVTM and CDR2 ANQGSEA. The V and J genes are TRBV29-1 and TRBJ1-1; D gene uncertain. Input material: blood. The sequence was obtained from a woman in her thirties or forties in good health. CDR3 region: CSVRLNTEAFF. Here the CDR3 DNA reads TGCAGCGTACGGCTGAACACTGAAGCTTTCTTT.